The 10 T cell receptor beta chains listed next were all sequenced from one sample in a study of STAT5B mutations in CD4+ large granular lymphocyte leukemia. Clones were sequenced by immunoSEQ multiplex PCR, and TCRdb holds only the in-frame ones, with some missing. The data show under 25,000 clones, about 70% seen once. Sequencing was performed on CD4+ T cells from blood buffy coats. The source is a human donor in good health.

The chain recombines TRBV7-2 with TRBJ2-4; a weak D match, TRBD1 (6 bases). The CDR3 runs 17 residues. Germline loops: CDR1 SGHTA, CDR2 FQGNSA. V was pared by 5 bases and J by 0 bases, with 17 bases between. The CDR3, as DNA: TGTGCCAGCAGCCCAAGGTGGACAGTTTTAGCCAAAAACATTCAGTACTTC. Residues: CASSPRWTVLAKNIQYF.

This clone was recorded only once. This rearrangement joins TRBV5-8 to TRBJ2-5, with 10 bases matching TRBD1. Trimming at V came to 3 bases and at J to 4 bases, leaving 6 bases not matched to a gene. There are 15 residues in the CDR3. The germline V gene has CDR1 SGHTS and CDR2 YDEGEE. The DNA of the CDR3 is TGTGCCAGCAGCTCCCGGACAGGGGGTACAGAGACCCAGTACTTC. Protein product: CASSSRTGGTETQYF. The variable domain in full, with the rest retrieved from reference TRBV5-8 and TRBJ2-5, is EAGVTQSPTHLIKTRGQQATLRCSPISGHTSVYWYQQALGLGLQFLLWYDEGEERNRGNFPPRFSGRQFPNYSSELNVNALELEDSALYLCASSSRTGGTETQYFGPGTRLLVL.

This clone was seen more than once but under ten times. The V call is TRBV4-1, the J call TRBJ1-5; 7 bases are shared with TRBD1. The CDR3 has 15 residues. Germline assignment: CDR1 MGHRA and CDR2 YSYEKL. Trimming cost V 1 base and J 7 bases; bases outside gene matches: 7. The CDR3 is CASSQGQGSRQPQHF. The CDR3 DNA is TGCGCCAGCAGCCAAGGACAGGGTTCTAGGCAGCCCCAGCATTTT.

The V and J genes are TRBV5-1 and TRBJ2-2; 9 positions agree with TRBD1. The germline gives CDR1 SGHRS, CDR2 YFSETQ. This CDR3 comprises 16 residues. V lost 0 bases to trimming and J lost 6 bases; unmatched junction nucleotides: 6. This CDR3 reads CASSLAADRGSGELFF. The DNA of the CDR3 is TGCGCCAGCAGCTTGGCAGCGGACAGGGGATCCGGGGAGCTGTTTTTT.

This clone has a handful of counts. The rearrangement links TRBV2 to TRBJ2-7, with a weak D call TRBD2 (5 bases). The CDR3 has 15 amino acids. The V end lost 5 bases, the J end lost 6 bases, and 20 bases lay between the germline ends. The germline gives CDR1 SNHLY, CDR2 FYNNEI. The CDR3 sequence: CASSPGPTEALEQYF. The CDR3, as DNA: TGTGCCAGCAGTCCCGGGCCGACGGAGGCTCTCGAGCAGTACTTC.

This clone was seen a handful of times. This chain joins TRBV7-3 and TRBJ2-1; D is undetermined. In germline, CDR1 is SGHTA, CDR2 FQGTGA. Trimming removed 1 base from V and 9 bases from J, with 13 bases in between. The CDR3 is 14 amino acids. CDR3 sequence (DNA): TGTGCCAGCAGCTTAAGTCAAGGCCGGAGTGAGCAGTTCTTC. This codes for CASSLSQGRSEQFF.

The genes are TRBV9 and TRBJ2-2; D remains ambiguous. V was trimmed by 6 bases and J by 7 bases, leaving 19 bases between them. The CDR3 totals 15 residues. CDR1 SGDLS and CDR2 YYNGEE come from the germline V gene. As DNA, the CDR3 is TGTGCCAGCAACCGAGCGAGCGCCCAGAACGGGGAGCTGTTTTTT. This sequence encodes CASNRASAQNGELFF. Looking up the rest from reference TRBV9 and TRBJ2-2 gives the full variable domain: DSGVTQTPKHLITATGQRVTLRCSPRSGDLSVYWYQQSLDQGLQFLIQYYNGEERAKGNILERFSAQQFPDLHSELNLSSLELGDSALYFCASNRASAQNGELFFGEGSRLTVL.

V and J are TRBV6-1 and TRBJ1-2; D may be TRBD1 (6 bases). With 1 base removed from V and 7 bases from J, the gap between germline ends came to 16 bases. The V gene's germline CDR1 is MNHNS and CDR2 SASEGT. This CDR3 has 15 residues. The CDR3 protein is CASSEVISGGSGYTF. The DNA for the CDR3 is TGTGCCAGCAGTGAAGTTATAAGTGGGGGCTCTGGCTACACCTTC.

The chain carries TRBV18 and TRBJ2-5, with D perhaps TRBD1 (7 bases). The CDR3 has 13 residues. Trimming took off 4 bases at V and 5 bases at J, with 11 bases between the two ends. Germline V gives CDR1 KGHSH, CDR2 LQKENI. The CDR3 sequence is CASSQAGQETQYF. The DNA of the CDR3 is TGTGCCAGCTCACAGGCGGGACAGGAGACCCAGTACTTC.

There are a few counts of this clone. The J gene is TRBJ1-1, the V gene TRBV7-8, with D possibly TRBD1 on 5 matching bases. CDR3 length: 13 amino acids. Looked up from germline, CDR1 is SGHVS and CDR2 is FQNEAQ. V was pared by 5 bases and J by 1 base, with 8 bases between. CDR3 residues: CASSRGTNTEAFF. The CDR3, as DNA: TGTGCCAGCAGCCGCGGGACGAACACTGAAGCTTTCTTT.